This T cell receptor beta chain was captured by sequencing in a study of T cells in Graves' hyperthyroidism and ophthalmopathy. Across the study: Peripheral blood was collected at initial diagnosis, before any treatment.

This clonotype appeared a few times. What it binds is not known. What was amplified from RNA transcripts were TCR beta CDR3 regions. TCR CDR3 underwent first-round RT-PCR with the HTBI primer set. TCRdb used MiXCR to reprocess the multiplex PCR reads, holding one entry per CDR3 protein. The sample carries 270,000 or so distinct CDR3 sequences, 13% to 15% recorded once. Uncontrolled infection, other autoimmune disease, pregnancy and lactation each barred patients from inclusion. Extraction of PBMCs used 9 to 10 ml of fresh peripheral blood. Study-level findings and limits: From stable hyperthyroidism, ophthalmopathy was set apart by a 13 V-J model.

Germline CDR1 and CDR2: SEHNR and FQNEAQ (reference sequence). Losses at the gene ends were 5 bases for V and 6 bases for J; bases not matched to a gene: 12. The CDR3 has 16 amino acids. The clonotype was recovered from a woman in her 50s with Graves' hyperthyroidism that later progressed to Graves' ophthalmopathy. Material: blood. The chain links TRBV7-9 to TRBJ1-5, with 8 bases fitting TRBD1. The chain's CDR3 is CASSPPFDRGIQPQHF. CDR3 coding DNA: TGTGCCAGCAGCCCACCGTTCGACAGGGGTATTCAGCCCCAGCATTTT.